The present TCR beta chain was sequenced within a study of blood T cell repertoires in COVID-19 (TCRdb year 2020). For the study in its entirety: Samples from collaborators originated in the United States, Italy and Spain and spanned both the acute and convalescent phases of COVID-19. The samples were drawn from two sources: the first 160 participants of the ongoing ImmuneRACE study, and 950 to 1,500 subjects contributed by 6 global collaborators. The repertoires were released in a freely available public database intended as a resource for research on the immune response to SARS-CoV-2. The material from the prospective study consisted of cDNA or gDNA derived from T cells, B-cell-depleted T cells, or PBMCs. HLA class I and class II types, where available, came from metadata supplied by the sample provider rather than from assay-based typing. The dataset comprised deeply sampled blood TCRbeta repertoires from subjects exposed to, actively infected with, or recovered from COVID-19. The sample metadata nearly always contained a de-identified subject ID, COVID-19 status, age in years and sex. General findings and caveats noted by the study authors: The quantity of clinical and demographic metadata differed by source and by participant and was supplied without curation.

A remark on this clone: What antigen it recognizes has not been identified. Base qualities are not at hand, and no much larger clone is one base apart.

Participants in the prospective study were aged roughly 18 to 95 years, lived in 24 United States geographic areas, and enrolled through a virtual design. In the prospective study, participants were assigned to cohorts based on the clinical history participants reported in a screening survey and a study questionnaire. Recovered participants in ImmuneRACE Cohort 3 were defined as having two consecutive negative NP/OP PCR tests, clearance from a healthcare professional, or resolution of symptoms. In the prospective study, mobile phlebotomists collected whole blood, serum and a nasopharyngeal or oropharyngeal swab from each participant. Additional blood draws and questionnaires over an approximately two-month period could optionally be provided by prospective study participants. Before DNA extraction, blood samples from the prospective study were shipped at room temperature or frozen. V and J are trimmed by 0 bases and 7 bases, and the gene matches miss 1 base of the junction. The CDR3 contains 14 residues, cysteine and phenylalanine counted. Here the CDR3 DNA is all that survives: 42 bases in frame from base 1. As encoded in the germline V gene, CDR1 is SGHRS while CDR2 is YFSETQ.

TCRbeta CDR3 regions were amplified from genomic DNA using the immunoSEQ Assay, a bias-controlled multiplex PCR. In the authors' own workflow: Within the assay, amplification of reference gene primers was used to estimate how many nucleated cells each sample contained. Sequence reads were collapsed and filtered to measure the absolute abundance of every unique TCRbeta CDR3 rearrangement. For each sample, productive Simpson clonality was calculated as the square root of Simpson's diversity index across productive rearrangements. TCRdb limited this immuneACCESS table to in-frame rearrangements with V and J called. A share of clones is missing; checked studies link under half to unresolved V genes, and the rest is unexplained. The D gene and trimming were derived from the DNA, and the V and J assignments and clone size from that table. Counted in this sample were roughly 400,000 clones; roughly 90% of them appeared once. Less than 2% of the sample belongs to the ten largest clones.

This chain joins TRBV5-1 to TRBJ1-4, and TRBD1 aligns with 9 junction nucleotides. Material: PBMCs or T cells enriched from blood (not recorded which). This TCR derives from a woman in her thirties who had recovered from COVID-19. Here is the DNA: TGCGCCAGCAGCTTGGACAGGGGGCGTGAAAAACTGTTTTTT. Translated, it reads CASSLDRGREKLFF.